This passage covers 17 T cell receptor beta chains from one sample sequenced in a study of control samples from healthy donors and cancer patients. Here immunoSEQ multiplex PCR was the method, and the copy in TCRdb shows in-frame clones only, minus some. The sample includes around 180,000 clones, around 88% of them seen just once. The sample taken for sequencing was blood. Source of these receptors: a woman in her twenties or thirties in good health.

J is TRBJ1-2 and V is TRBV19; 8 nucleotides align to TRBD1. The CDR3 extends over 15 amino acids. Germline V CDR1 and CDR2: LNHDA, SQIVND (reference sequence). The trim removed 4 bases at V and 5 bases at J, leaving 9 bases unmatched. Here the CDR3 reads CASSTDGQGGYGYTF. The CDR3 DNA reads TGTGCCAGTAGTACCGACGGACAGGGAGGGTATGGCTACACCTTC.

The chain links TRBV2 to TRBJ1-6; a weak D match, TRBD1 (5 bases). V was cut by 8 bases and J by 15 bases, with 11 bases left in between. The CDR3 runs 10 residues. Germline assignment: CDR1 SNHLY and CDR2 FYNNEI. CDR3 sequence: CASGRDGLHF. CDR3 in DNA: TGTGCCAGCGGGCGGGACGGCCTCCACTTT.

The J gene is TRBJ1-4, the V gene TRBV7-9; the match to TRBD1 covers 10 bases. The trim removed 2 bases at V and 0 bases at J, leaving 3 bases unmatched. Germline CDR1 is SEHNR and CDR2 is FQNEAQ (reference sequence). This CDR3 is built from 17 residues. This CDR3 reads CASSLSGTGATNEKLFF. The CDR3 bases are TGTGCCAGCAGCTTATCCGGGACAGGGGCAACTAATGAAAAACTGTTTTTT.

The J gene is TRBJ2-5, the V gene TRBV29-1; 7 nucleotides align to TRBD1. The V and J ends lost 7 bases and 2 bases, in that order; junction bases with no gene match: 4. The CDR3 runs 12 residues. CDR1 SQVTM and CDR2 ANQGSEA come from the germline V gene. The CDR3 region is CSGVRGQETQYF. Here the CDR3 DNA reads TGCAGCGGTGTCAGGGGGCAAGAGACCCAGTACTTC.

This chain connects TRBV4-1 to TRBJ1-5, with a possible D match to TRBD1 (5 bases). The V end was cut by 1 base, the J end by 6 bases, with 13 bases between. The CDR3 is 15 residues long. The germline gives CDR1 MGHRA, CDR2 YSYEKL. CDR3 DNA: TGCGCCAGCAGCCAAGGGGGGGATTCGCGTCAGCCCCAGCATTTT. It codes for CASSQGGDSRQPQHF.

Only one count was recorded for this clone. The genes are TRBV13 and TRBJ2-2, with TRBD2 as a possible D gene (5 bases). Trimming stripped 5 bases from V and 1 base from J, with 8 bases between. CDR3 length: 14 residues. CDR1 PRHDT and CDR2 FYEKMQ come from the germline V gene (reference sequence). The CDR3: CASSSGRNTGELFF. The CDR3 nucleotides read TGTGCCAGCAGCAGCGGACGGAACACCGGGGAGCTGTTTTTT.

The chain is built from TRBV28 and TRBJ1-6, with 8 bases lining up with TRBD1. V trimming: 4 bases; J trimming: 5 bases; junction bases outside the gene matches: 4. This CDR3 spans 15 amino acids. Per germline, CDR1 MDHEN and CDR2 SYDVKM. The CDR3 sequence is CASSSYRGNNSPLHF. CDR3 in DNA: TGTGCCAGCAGTTCCTACAGGGGGAATAATTCACCCCTCCACTTT.

The chain uses TRBV5-1 and TRBJ2-5; TRBD1 aligns across 9 bases. CDR1 and CDR2 from the germline V gene are SGHRS and YFSETQ. J gave up 2 bases and V 3 bases, and 5 bases lay outside the gene matches. The CDR3 consists of 15 residues. CDR3: CASSWTGAIQETQYF. CDR3 DNA: TGCGCCAGCAGCTGGACAGGGGCAATTCAAGAGACCCAGTACTTC.

The J gene is TRBJ2-3, the V gene TRBV6-1, with D possibly TRBD2 on 6 matching bases. CDR3 length: 15 amino acids. The V end was cut by 2 bases, the J end by 5 bases, with 14 bases between. The germline gives CDR1 MNHNS, CDR2 SASEGT. The CDR3 DNA is TGTGCCAGCAGTGAATCGGGGCTAGCGATAGATACGCAGTATTTT. It encodes CASSESGLAIDTQYF.

V and J are TRBV6-5 and TRBJ2-1; TRBD2 aligns across 11 bases. Germline values: CDR1 MNHEY, CDR2 SVGAGI. The V segment lost 4 bases and the J segment 5 bases; nucleotides outside the gene matches: 4. This CDR3 is built from 15 residues. The CDR3 sequence is CASSLAGGLNNEQFF. The CDR3 DNA sequence: TGTGCCAGCAGTTTAGCGGGGGGGCTGAACAATGAGCAGTTCTTC.

CDR3: CAWMPGLNTDTQYF. The CDR3 DNA follows: TGTGCCTGGATGCCGGGACTGAACACAGATACGCAGTATTTT. V and J are TRBV30 and TRBJ2-3; TRBD2 is a possible D gene (6 bases). CDR3 length equals 14 residues. Trimming stripped 4 bases from V and 2 bases from J, with 13 bases between. Germline assignment: CDR1 GTSNPN and CDR2 SVGIG (reference sequence).

Only one count was recorded for this clone. The rearrangement uses TRBV7-9 and TRBJ2-1, with D possibly matching TRBD1 (5 bases). V lost 5 bases to trimming and J lost 6 bases, with 23 bases between them. The V gene's germline CDR1 is SEHNR and CDR2 FQNEAQ (reference sequence). The CDR3 sequence is 17 residues long. Here the CDR3 reads CASSPITLQGLGNEQFF. The CDR3, as DNA: TGTGCCAGCAGCCCTATCACTTTGCAGGGTCTGGGCAATGAGCAGTTCTTC.

V is TRBV19 and J is TRBJ1-1; 11 bases are shared with TRBD1. Looked up from germline, CDR1 is LNHDA and CDR2 is SQIVND (reference sequence). The CDR3 is 17 residues long. J lost 6 bases, V lost 4 bases, and 13 bases had no gene match. The DNA of the CDR3 is TGTGCCAGTAGTAGGGGAGGACAGGGGGCGGATCTCGCTGAAGCTTTCTTT. Its translation: CASSRGGQGADLAEAFF.

The chain combines TRBV13 with TRBJ1-2; a weak D match, TRBD1 (6 bases). The V gene's germline CDR1 is PRHDT and CDR2 FYEKMQ (reference sequence). V was trimmed by 6 bases and J by 7 bases, leaving 18 bases between them. The CDR3 length is 14 residues. The CDR3 protein is CASSSEQGLSGYTF. The CDR3, as DNA: TGTGCCAGCAGTTCTGAACAGGGCCTTAGTGGCTACACCTTC.

This clone was seen only a few times. The rearrangement uses TRBV12-3 or TRBV12-4 and TRBJ2-3, with 10 positions matching TRBD1. Germline trimming cut 4 bases from V and 10 bases from J; bases unmatched to any gene: 5. CDR3 length equals 13 residues. The CDR3 reads CASSSGTGVSQYF. The CDR3 region has the DNA TGTGCCAGCAGTTCCGGGACAGGGGTATCGCAGTATTTT.

The rearrangement joins TRBV11-3 to TRBJ1-4; D possibly corresponds to TRBD1 (5 bases). Deletions cut 1 base from V and 5 bases from J, with 14 bases between. CDR1 SGHNT and CDR2 YENEEA come from the germline V gene. The CDR3 length is 16 residues. The CDR3 reads CASSLAGAGFNEKLFF. The CDR3 DNA reads TGTGCCAGCAGCTTAGCCGGGGCAGGTTTCAATGAAAAACTGTTTTTT.

The rearrangement links TRBV2 to TRBJ1-2; a possible D gene is TRBD1 (6 bases). The CDR3 covers 15 residues. Germline V CDR1 and CDR2: SNHLY, FYNNEI. V was trimmed by 6 bases and J by 8 bases, leaving 22 bases between them. CDR3 in amino acids: CASSPPGGQRRGYTF. CDR3 DNA sequence: TGTGCCAGCAGCCCTCCCGGGGGACAAAGGCGAGGCTACACCTTC.